The rows below give T cell receptor beta chains drawn from one sample of a study of cytomegalovirus exposure and HLA in healthy donors. TCRdb keeps only in-frame clones here, not all; method: immunoSEQ multiplex PCR. This repertoire includes 190,000 or so clones. What was sequenced was PBMCs. The source is a boy aged 5 to 17 in good health and CMV-seronegative. CDR3s include the opening cysteine and the closing phenylalanine or tryptophan. D genes are given only for firm matches.

J	V	D	CDR3	DNA
TRBJ1-1	TRBV30	TRBD1	CAWSGTGGTEAFF	TGTGCCTGGAGTGGCACAGGGGGGACTGAAGCTTTCTTT
TRBJ1-3	TRBV6-5	NA	CASSYSIGGAGNTIYF	TGTGCCAGCAGTTACTCGATCGGAGGAGCTGGAAACACCATATATTTT
TRBJ1-2	TRBV7-2	NA	CASSLGGGVYSYTF	TGTGCCAGCAGCTTAGGGGGGGGCGTCTATAGCTACACCTTC
TRBJ1-1	TRBV25-1	NA	CASSDPRRGNTEAFF	TGTGCCAGCAGTGACCCCCGGCGGGGGAACACTGAAGCTTTCTTT
TRBJ1-1	TRBV28	NA	CASSRLPGRRNTEAFF	TGTGCCAGCAGTCGACTCCCCGGCAGAAGGAACACTGAAGCTTTCTTT
TRBJ2-7	TRBV5-1	NA	CASSLGVSYEQYF	TGCGCCAGCAGCTTGGGTGTCAGCTACGAGCAGTACTTC
TRBJ2-5	TRBV5-6	TRBD2	CASSAAGSGGETQYF	TGTGCCAGCAGCGCGGCCGGGTCGGGGGGGGAGACCCAGTACTTC
TRBJ2-2	TRBV9	TRBD1	CASSPRQGASTGELFF	TGTGCCAGCAGCCCCCGACAGGGGGCGAGCACCGGGGAGCTGTTTTTT
TRBJ1-6	TRBV10-3	NA	CATGDPAAPYNSPLHF	TGTGCCACGGGTGATCCGGCAGCGCCCTATAATTCACCCCTCCACTTT
TRBJ2-2	TRBV5-1	NA	CASSSQGGDTGELFF	TGCGCCAGCAGCTCGCAGGGAGGTGACACCGGGGAGCTGTTTTTT
TRBJ1-5	TRBV7-8	NA	CASSMPSRASGIGNQPQHF	TGTGCCAGCAGCATGCCCTCCCGGGCCTCAGGGATTGGCAATCAGCCCCAGCATTTT
TRBJ1-6	TRBV19	NA	CASRSPYRGRGYSPLHF	TGTGCCAGTAGATCCCCATACCGGGGCAGGGGTTATTCACCCCTCCACTTT
TRBJ1-1	TRBV10-3	NA	CAISETLTGTGTEAFF	TGTGCCATCAGTGAGACTTTGACAGGCACCGGTACTGAAGCTTTCTTT
TRBJ2-5	TRBV7-6	NA	CASSLRQTQRETQYF	TGTGCCAGCAGCTTAAGACAGACGCAGAGGGAGACCCAGTACTTC
TRBJ1-2	TRBV19	NA	CASTMGGEGYTF	TGTGCCAGTACCATGGGGGGGGAAGGCTACACCTTC
TRBJ1-1	TRBV7-3	TRBD1	CASSAQGYTEAFF	TGTGCCAGCAGCGCACAGGGGTACACTGAAGCTTTCTTT
TRBJ1-1	TRBV30	NA	CAWSGPVAEAFF	TGTGCCTGGAGTGGCCCGGTCGCTGAAGCTTTCTTT
TRBJ2-1	TRBV10-1	TRBD2	CASSDPGLAGGRGKKFF	TGCGCCAGCAGTGACCCCGGACTAGCGGGGGGGAGGGGTAAAAAGTTCTTC
TRBJ1-2	TRBV6-5	NA	CASSPRVLYGYTF	TGTGCCAGCAGTCCCCGCGTCCTCTATGGCTACACCTTC
TRBJ2-3	TRBV30	NA	CAWKSGTDTQYF	TGTGCCTGGAAGAGTGGCACAGATACGCAGTATTTT
TRBJ2-7	TRBV6-1	NA	CASSEEQGIFYEQYF	TGTGCCAGCAGTGAAGAGCAGGGGATATTTTACGAGCAGTACTTC
TRBJ2-7	TRBV13	NA	CASSSRVYEQYF	TGTGCCAGCAGCTCCCGTGTCTACGAGCAGTACTTC
TRBJ1-2	TRBV6-5	TRBD1	CASRRQGWSGYTF	TGTGCCAGCAGGAGACAGGGCTGGTCTGGCTACACCTTC
TRBJ2-7	TRBV19	NA	CASSTGHGLSYEQYF	TGTGCCAGTAGTACCGGACACGGCCTCTCCTACGAGCAGTACTTC
TRBJ2-7	TRBV9	TRBD1	CASSVADRESYEQYF	TGTGCCAGCAGCGTGGCTGACAGGGAATCCTACGAGCAGTACTTC
TRBJ1-6	TRBV12-5	NA	CASGLRGSGNSPLHF	TGTGCTAGTGGTCTCCGGGGAAGCGGTAATTCACCCCTCCACTTT
TRBJ1-1	TRBV7-2	TRBD1	CASSPGTGDTEAFF	TGTGCCAGCAGCCCCGGGACAGGGGATACTGAAGCTTTCTTT
TRBJ1-1	TRBV19	NA	CASSIPADSAEAFF	TGTGCCAGTAGTATACCGGCTGACTCAGCTGAAGCTTTCTTT